The 19 T cell receptor beta chains presented below share a single source sample, sequenced in a study of blood T cell repertoires in COVID-19. Sequenced by immunoSEQ multiplex PCR; TCRdb stores in-frame clones only, minus some. This sample has roughly 100,000 clones, with over 75% found just once. Material for sequencing was peripheral blood. Receptor source: a woman younger than 45 with acute or convalescent COVID-19.

This clone occurred once. The chain joins TRBV5-1 to TRBJ1-6; maybe TRBD1 (6 bases). The germline V gene has CDR1 SGHRS and CDR2 YFSETQ. Trimming removed 4 bases at V and 9 bases at J, with 11 bases between. The CDR3 is made up of 13 amino acids. Here the CDR3 DNA reads TGCGCCAGCAGCGGCGCAGGGGCTTCACCCCTCCACTTT. Translating gives CASSGAGASPLHF.

V usage is TRBV11-2 and J usage is TRBJ1-6; no clear D. The CDR3 is made up of 12 amino acids. V lost 4 bases and J lost 14, with 12 bases in between. Germline lookup yields CDR1 SGHAT and CDR2 FQNNGV. CDR3 amino acids: CASSSEVGALHF. CDR3 bases: TGTGCCAGCAGCTCTGAGGTGGGAGCCCTCCACTTT.

The table lists this clone with a count of one. V usage is TRBV18 and J usage is TRBJ1-2; 8 bases map to TRBD1. The trim removed 6 bases at V and 0 bases at J, leaving 9 bases unmatched. The CDR3 length is 16 residues. The germline V gene has CDR1 KGHSH and CDR2 LQKENI. CDR3 sequence (DNA): TGTGCCAGCTCCCTCGGGACAGGCAATTCTAACTATGGCTACACCTTC. The encoded protein is CASSLGTGNSNYGYTF. The entire variable domain, with the rest obtained from reference TRBV18 and TRBJ1-2, is as follows: NAGVMQNPRHLVRRRGQEARLRCSPMKGHSHVYWYRQLPEEGLKFMVYLQKENIIDESGMPKERFSAEFPKEGPSILRIQQVVRGDSAAYFCASSLGTGNSNYGYTFGSGTRLTVV.

This chain joins TRBV6-5 and TRBJ1-2; D gene ambiguous. V lost 2 bases to trimming and J lost 7 bases, with 11 bases between them. The CDR3 contains 13 residues. The V gene's germline CDR1 is MNHEY and CDR2 SVGAGI. The CDR3 DNA reads as TGTGCCAGCAGTTACGGCCAGGCGGGTGGCTACACCTTC. It encodes CASSYGQAGGYTF.

The gene calls are TRBV10-3 and TRBJ1-1, with a tentative D call TRBD1 (5 bases). The ends were cut back, 10 bases at V and 2 bases at J, with 17 bases in the middle. Germline V CDR1 and CDR2: ENHRY, SYGVKD. This CDR3 has 14 amino acids. As DNA, the CDR3 is TGTGCCACCCAGGGCGTTAGTTTCAACACTGAAGCTTTCTTT. Translation: CATQGVSFNTEAFF.

This rearrangement joins TRBV9 to TRBJ2-1; TRBD2 is a possible D gene (5 bases). From germline, CDR1 is SGDLS and CDR2 YYNGEE. Trimming stripped 0 bases from V and 0 bases from J, with 7 bases between. The CDR3 sequence is 15 residues long. The CDR3 loop is CASSVVGSSYNEQFF. As DNA, the CDR3 is TGTGCCAGCAGCGTAGTAGGGAGCTCCTACAATGAGCAGTTCTTC.

The chain links TRBV19 to TRBJ1-4; 7 nucleotides match TRBD1. With 4 bases clipped from V and 5 bases from J, the junction kept 7 bases outside the gene matches. The length of the CDR3 is 15 residues. Germline CDR1 and CDR2: LNHDA and SQIVND (reference sequence). The CDR3 sequence is CASSTQTGWNEKLFF. The DNA for the CDR3 is TGTGCCAGTAGTACCCAGACAGGGTGGAATGAAAAACTGTTTTTT.

The chain employs TRBV18 and TRBJ1-6; D unclear. With 0 bases removed from V and 9 bases from J, the gap between germline ends came to 12 bases. From germline, CDR1 is KGHSH and CDR2 LQKENI. This CDR3 has 15 amino acids. The CDR3 is CASSPPAGEGSPLHF. The CDR3 nucleotides read TGTGCCAGCTCACCACCCGCCGGGGAGGGTTCACCCCTCCACTTT. Combining the CDR3 with reference TRBV18 and TRBJ1-6 gives the whole variable domain NAGVMQNPRHLVRRRGQEARLRCSPMKGHSHVYWYRQLPEEGLKFMVYLQKENIIDESGMPKERFSAEFPKEGPSILRIQQVVRGDSAAYFCASSPPAGEGSPLHFGNGTRLTVT.

The chain joins TRBV30 to TRBJ2-7; 7 nucleotides match TRBD2. CDR1 and CDR2 from the germline V gene are GTSNPN and SVGIG (reference sequence). J was trimmed by 0 bases and V by 8 bases; bases with no gene match: 7. The length of the CDR3 is 13 residues. CDR3 amino acids: CAGGDYDSYEQYF. CDR3 in DNA: TGTGCCGGCGGGGACTACGACTCCTACGAGCAGTACTTC.

This chain links TRBV6-5 with TRBJ2-3; 7 nucleotides agree with TRBD1. Germline lookup yields CDR1 MNHEY and CDR2 SVGAGI. The junction had 10 bases not matched to a gene; V was cut back by 7 bases and J by 6 bases. The CDR3 is 14 amino acids. The CDR3 loop reads CASTLLDRPDTQYF. For the CDR3, the DNA is TGTGCCAGCACCCTCTTGGACAGGCCGGATACGCAGTATTTT.

The chain couples TRBV6-5 to TRBJ1-1; the D gene is possibly TRBD1 (5 bases). This CDR3 region has 15 residues. Germline lookup yields CDR1 MNHEY and CDR2 SVGAGI. The V end lost 5 bases, the J end lost 1 base, and 14 bases lay between the germline ends. In DNA, the CDR3 is TGTGCCAGCAGTAATTCAGGGAACCAGAACACTGAAGCTTTCTTT. It translates to CASSNSGNQNTEAFF.

The V call is TRBV7-9, the J call TRBJ1-1; a possible D gene is TRBD1 (5 bases). The CDR3 is made up of 14 amino acids. Germline V gives CDR1 SEHNR, CDR2 FQNEAQ (reference sequence). V lost 1 base, J lost 3 bases, and 9 bases lay in between. DNA for the CDR3: TGTGCCAGCAGCTTAGAAGCAGGGCACACTGAAGCTTTCTTT. Translating gives CASSLEAGHTEAFF.

The chain couples TRBV30 to TRBJ2-7; weak D call: TRBD1 (7 bases). The germline V gene encodes CDR1 GTSNPN and CDR2 SVGIG (reference sequence). The V and J ends lost 5 bases and 0 bases respectively, with 26 bases between them. The length of the CDR3 is 18 residues. The CDR3, as DNA: TGTGCCTGGGAAGGGGGGCAAGAAGGGACAGCCCTCTCCTACGAGCAGTACTTC. Encoded protein: CAWEGGQEGTALSYEQYF.

The gene calls are TRBV27 and TRBJ1-2, with 10 positions matching TRBD1. V was clipped by 4 bases and J by 6 bases; unmatched bases: 8. CDR1 is MNHEY and CDR2 is SMNVEV in the germline V gene (reference sequence). The CDR3 totals 15 residues. The CDR3 nucleotides are TGTGCCAGCAGTTCACGACAGGGGGCGATCGATGGCTACACCTTC. Its protein is CASSSRQGAIDGYTF.

The chain uses TRBV9 and TRBJ2-2, with D tentatively TRBD2 (5 bases). Trimming left V 6 bases short and J 5 bases short, with 17 bases between. The CDR3 runs 15 residues. Germline-derived CDR1 and CDR2 are SGDLS and YYNGEE. CDR3 sequence reads: CASTTASWETGELFF. Here the CDR3 DNA reads TGTGCCAGCACTACTGCTAGCTGGGAGACCGGGGAGCTGTTTTTT.

The rearrangement uses TRBV6-6 and TRBJ1-1; D might be TRBD1 (5 bases). Per germline, CDR1 MNHNY and CDR2 SVGAGI (reference sequence). Trimming removed 5 bases at V and 2 bases at J, with 9 bases between. This CDR3 is built from 13 residues. The CDR3 loop is CASSLTVNTEAFF. In DNA form, the CDR3 reads TGTGCCAGCAGTCTGACAGTCAACACTGAAGCTTTCTTT.

This chain connects TRBV6-5 to TRBJ1-4, with 7 bases aligning to TRBD1. This CDR3 comprises 13 residues. The junction had 9 bases not matched to a gene; V was cut back by 11 bases and J by 6 bases. The V gene's germline CDR1 is MNHEY and CDR2 SVGAGI. CDR3 amino acids: CAVQQGIYEKLFF. The CDR3 DNA reads as TGTGCCGTACAACAGGGGATTTATGAAAAACTGTTTTTT.

This clone was counted once. The chain is built from TRBV29-1 and TRBJ2-4; 9 bases agree with TRBD1. Germline assignment: CDR1 SQVTM and CDR2 ANQGSEA. V shed 3 bases, J shed 1 base, and the junction held 7 bases outside the gene matches. CDR3 size: 16 residues. The CDR3: CSVEGTGSGAKNIQYF. The CDR3 nucleotides are TGCAGCGTTGAGGGGACAGGGAGTGGGGCCAAAAACATTCAGTACTTC.

In the case of this clone: Different DNA sequences within this sample yield the same CDR3. This chain joins TRBV28 and TRBJ2-7; the match to TRBD2 covers 8 bases. Trimming took 8 bases from V and 2 from J; bases not matched to a gene: 2. CDR1 and CDR2 from the germline V gene are MDHEN and SYDVKM. The CDR3 is 12 residues long. In DNA form, the CDR3 reads TGTGCCAGCCGCGGGGGGACCTACGAGCAGTACTTC. Encoded protein: CASRGGTYEQYF.